This TCR beta chain was observed in a study of blood T cell repertoires in COVID-19 (dated by TCRdb to the early 2020s). Study-wide context: The collaborator samples originated in the United States, Italy and Spain and spanned the acute and convalescent phases of COVID-19. The samples were drawn from the first 160 participants of the ongoing ImmuneRACE study and from 950 to 1,500 subjects provided by 6 global collaborators. The material from the prospective study consisted of cDNA or gDNA derived from T cells, B-cell-depleted T cells, or PBMCs. A de-identified subject ID, COVID-19 status, age in years and sex were almost always included in the sample metadata. A freely available public database, intended as a resource for researchers studying the immune response to SARS-CoV-2, is where the repertoires were released. The dataset comprised deeply sampled blood TCRbeta repertoires from subjects exposed to, actively infected with, or recovered from COVID-19. Where HLA class I and class II types were available, the types were taken from metadata supplied by the sample provider, not from assay-based typing. Study-wide findings and limitations: How much clinical and demographic metadata was included differed by source and by participant, and the metadata was provided uncurated.

TCRbeta CDR3 regions were amplified from genomic DNA using the immunoSEQ Assay, a bias-controlled multiplex PCR. The authors' pipeline ran thus. Nucleated cell counts per sample were estimated from amplification of reference gene primers within the assay. To quantify the absolute abundance of each unique TCRbeta CDR3 rearrangement, sequence reads were collapsed and filtered. For each sample, productive Simpson clonality was calculated as the square root of Simpson's diversity index across productive rearrangements. TCRdb limited this immuneACCESS table to in-frame rearrangements with V and J called. A share of clones is missing; checked studies link under half to unresolved V genes, and the rest is unexplained. D and trimming come from the DNA, and the V and J calls and clone size come from that table. In all, the sample holds fewer than 90,000 clones, and about 90% of those were seen once. Clones ranked in the top ten supply roughly 15% of the sample.

For this clone: Its antigen is unknown. There are no base qualities to consult, and no much larger clone falls within one base.

The CDR3, from cysteine to phenylalanine, totals 14 residues. The CDR3 DNA has 42 bases and is translated from base 1. Unmatched junction bases come to 5, with V trimmed by 5 bases and J by 8 bases. CDR1 is given as MGHDK and CDR2 as SYGVNS, both from the germline V gene. The collaborating institutions used their own protocols to collect whole blood in K2EDTA tubes. For TCRbeta analysis, collaborator samples were shipped as frozen whole blood, as isolated PBMCs, or as DNA extracted from either sample type. The rearranged chain carries TRBV25-1 and TRBJ1-6; TRBD1 lines up with 8 middle nucleotides. This clonotype originated in a man older than 75 in a cohort sampled during active COVID-19. The sample taken for sequencing was peripheral blood. The CDR3 protein sequence reads: CASSTTGEDSPLHF. In nucleotide form, the sequence is TGTGCCAGCAGTACGACAGGGGAAGATTCACCCCTCCACTTT.